The present TCR beta chain was sequenced within a study of blood T cell repertoires in COVID-19. For the study at large: Italy, Spain and the United States were the sources of the convalescent and acute COVID-19 samples. T cells, B-cell-depleted T cells, or PBMCs supplied cDNA or gDNA.

The CDR3 is 12 residues long. The ends were cut back, 4 bases at V and 5 bases at J, with 9 bases in the middle. The V gene's germline CDR1 is SGHNT and CDR2 YYREEE (reference sequence). As originally analysed: Amplified reference gene primers provided the basis for estimating nucleated cell counts. TCRdb's table, derived via immunoSEQ multiplex PCR, lists solely in-frame clones and lacks some. D and trimming come from the DNA, and the V and J calls and clone size come from that table. The table shows 48,000 or so clones, with about 84% occurring only once. The chain couples TRBV5-4 to TRBJ1-1; D is uncertain. This receptor was taken from a woman in her sixties with acute or convalescent COVID-19. The sequencing input was peripheral blood. CDR3 amino acids: CASSRGGTEAFF. The CDR3, as DNA: TGTGCCAGCAGCCGGGGAGGAACTGAAGCTTTCTTT.